This T cell receptor delta chain was sequenced during a study of gammadelta T cells in human blood. The study, taken as a whole, reports: Microbial exposure reportedly appeared to drive polyclonal expansion of innate gamma-delta T cells right after birth.

This clone is categorized as medium-sized (0.01 to 0.1%). Its antigen is not identified. TCRdb made new clone calls on the RT-PCR reads using CATT. In the table there are 750 to 1,000 delta-chain clones, 22% of which are singletons. Germline V gene data show CDR1 as GEAIGNYY and CDR2 as EKD. After removal of 0 bases from V and 0 bases from J, the junction contained 4 bases not matched to a gene. The CDR3 contains 18 residues. The material sequenced was Vgamma9Vdelta2 gamma-delta T cells from fetal blood. The V gene is TRDV2, the J gene TRDJ3, with 7 nucleotides matching TRDD3. This TCR was recovered from a human fetus. The CDR3 bases are TGTGCCTGTGACACCGGATGGGGGAGCTCCTGGGACACCCGACAGATGTTTTTC. This sequence encodes CACDTGWGSSWDTRQMFF.